This T cell receptor beta chain was captured by sequencing in a study of blood T cells in healthy people across ages. About the study: T cells yielded about one barcoded beta molecule per two cells through template switching. Study findings and constraints: The fall in TCR beta diversity per million T cells was roughly linear with age.

Points on this clonotype: Antigen: not known.

This CDR3 is built from 13 residues. CDR1 is SGHAT, CDR2 FQNNGV, per germline. J was trimmed by 8 bases and V by 9 bases; bases with no gene match: 3. A second PCR of 7 to 11 cycles used a sample-barcoded 5' primer and a J-beta primer mix. Template switching added a 12-random-nucleotide identifier to every cDNA molecule. TCRdb analysed the 5' RACE reads with MiXCR anew, one entry per CDR3 protein. The sample holds 1.5 million to 2 million distinct CDR3 sequences, approximately 28% seen once. Total RNA extraction produced at least 5.5 micrograms (per sample) for the study. The receptor's source is a woman in her 30s in good health. The V call is TRBV11-2, the J call TRBJ2-1; 14 positions match TRBD2. What was sequenced was blood. Here the CDR3 reads CASTGLAGDEQFF. In nucleotides, the CDR3 is TGTGCCAGTACGGGACTAGCGGGAGATGAGCAGTTCTTC.